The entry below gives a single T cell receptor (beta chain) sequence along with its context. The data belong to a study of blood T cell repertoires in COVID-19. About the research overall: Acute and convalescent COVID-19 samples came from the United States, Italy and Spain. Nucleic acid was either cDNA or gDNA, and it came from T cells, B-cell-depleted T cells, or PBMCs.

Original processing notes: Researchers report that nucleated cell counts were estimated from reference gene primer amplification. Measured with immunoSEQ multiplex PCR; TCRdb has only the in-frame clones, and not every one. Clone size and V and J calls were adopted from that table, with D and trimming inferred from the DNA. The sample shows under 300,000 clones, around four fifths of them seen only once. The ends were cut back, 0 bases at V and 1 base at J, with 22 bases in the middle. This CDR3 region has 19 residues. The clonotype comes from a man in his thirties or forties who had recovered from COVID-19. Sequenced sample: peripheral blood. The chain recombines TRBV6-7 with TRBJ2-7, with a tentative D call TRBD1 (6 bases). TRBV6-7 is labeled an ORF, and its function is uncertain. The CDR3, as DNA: TGTGCCAGCAGTTACTCTGGGGTTGAAGGGGGTAAGGGGTCCTACGAGCAGTACTTC. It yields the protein CASSYSGVEGGKGSYEQYF.